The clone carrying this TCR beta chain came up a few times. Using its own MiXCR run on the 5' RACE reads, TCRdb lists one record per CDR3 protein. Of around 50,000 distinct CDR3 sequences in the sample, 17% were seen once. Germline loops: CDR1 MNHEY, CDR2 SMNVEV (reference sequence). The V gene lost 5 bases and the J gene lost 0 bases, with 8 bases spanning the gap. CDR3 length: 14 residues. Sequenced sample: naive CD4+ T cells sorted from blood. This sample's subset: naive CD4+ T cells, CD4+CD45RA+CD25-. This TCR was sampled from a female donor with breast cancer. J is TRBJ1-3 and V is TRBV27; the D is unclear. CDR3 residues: CASSTTRSGNTIYF. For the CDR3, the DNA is TGTGCCAGCAGTACGACACGCTCTGGAAACACCATATATTTT.